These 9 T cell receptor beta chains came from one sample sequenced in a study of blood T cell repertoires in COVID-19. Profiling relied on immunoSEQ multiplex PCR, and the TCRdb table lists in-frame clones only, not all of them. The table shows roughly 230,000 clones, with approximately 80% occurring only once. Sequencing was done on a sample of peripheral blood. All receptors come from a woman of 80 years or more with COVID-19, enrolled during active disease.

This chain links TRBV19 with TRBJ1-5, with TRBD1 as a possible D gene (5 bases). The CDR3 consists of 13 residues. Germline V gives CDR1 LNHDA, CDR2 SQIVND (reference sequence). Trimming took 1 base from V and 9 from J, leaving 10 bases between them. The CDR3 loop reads CASSIGGRMPQHF. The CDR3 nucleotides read TGTGCCAGTAGTATAGGGGGCCGTATGCCCCAGCATTTT.

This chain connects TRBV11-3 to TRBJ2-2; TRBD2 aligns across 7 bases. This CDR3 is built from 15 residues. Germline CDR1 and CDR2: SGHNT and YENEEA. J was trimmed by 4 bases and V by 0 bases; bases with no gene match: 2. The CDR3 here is CASSLDREGTGELFF. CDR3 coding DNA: TGTGCCAGCAGCTTAGACAGGGAGGGCACCGGGGAGCTGTTTTTT.

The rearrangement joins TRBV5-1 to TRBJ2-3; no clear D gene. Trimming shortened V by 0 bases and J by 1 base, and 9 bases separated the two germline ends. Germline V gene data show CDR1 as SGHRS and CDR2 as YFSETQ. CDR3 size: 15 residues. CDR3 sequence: CASSLAWAGTDTQYF. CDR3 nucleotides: TGCGCCAGCAGCTTGGCCTGGGCTGGCACAGATACGCAGTATTTT.

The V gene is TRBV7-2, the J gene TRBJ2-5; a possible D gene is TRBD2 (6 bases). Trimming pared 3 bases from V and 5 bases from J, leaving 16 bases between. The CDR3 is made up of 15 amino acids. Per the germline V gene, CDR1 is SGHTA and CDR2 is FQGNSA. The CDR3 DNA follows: TGTGCCAGCAGCTTTCCATGGGGGGTTGAGGAGACCCAGTACTTC. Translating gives CASSFPWGVEETQYF. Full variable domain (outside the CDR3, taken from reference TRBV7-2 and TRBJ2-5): GAGVSQSPSNKVTEKGKDVELRCDPISGHTALYWYRQSLGQGLEFLIYFQGNSAPDKSGLPSDRFSAERTGGSVSTLTIQRTQQEDSAVYLCASSFPWGVEETQYFGPGTRLLVL.

DNA for the CDR3: TGTGCCAGCAGTACAACAGGATATGGCTACACCTTC. It encodes CASSTTGYGYTF. The chain is built from TRBV6-5 and TRBJ1-2; D might be TRBD1 (5 bases). The CDR3 loop spans 12 amino acids. In germline, CDR1 is MNHEY, CDR2 SVGAGI. With 5 bases removed from V and 5 bases from J, the gap between germline ends came to 9 bases.

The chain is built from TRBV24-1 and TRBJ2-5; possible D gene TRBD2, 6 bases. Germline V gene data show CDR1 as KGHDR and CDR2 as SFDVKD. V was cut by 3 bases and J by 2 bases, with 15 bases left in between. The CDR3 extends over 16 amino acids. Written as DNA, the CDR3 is TGTGCCACCAGTGATCTAGGGAAGGCGGGGCAAGAGACCCAGTACTTC. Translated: CATSDLGKAGQETQYF.

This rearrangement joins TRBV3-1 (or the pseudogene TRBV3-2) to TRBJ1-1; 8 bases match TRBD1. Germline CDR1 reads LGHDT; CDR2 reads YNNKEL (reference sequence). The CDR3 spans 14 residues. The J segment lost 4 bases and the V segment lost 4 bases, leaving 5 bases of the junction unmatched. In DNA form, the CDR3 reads TGTGCCAGCAGCCGCTCCAGGGGGCCCACTGAAGCTTTCTTT. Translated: CASSRSRGPTEAFF.

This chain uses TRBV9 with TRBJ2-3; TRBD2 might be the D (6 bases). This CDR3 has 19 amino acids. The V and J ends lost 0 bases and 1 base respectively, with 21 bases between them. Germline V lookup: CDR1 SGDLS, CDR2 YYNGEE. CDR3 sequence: CASSVGAGLTASGTDTQYF. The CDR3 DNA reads TGTGCCAGCAGCGTAGGGGCGGGACTTACAGCAAGCGGCACAGATACGCAGTATTTT.

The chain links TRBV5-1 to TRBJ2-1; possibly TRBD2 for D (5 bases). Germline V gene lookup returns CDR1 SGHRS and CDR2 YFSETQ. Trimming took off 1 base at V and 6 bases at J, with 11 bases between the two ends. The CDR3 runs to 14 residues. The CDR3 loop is CASSLTRPGNEQFF. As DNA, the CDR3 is TGCGCCAGCAGCTTGACTAGACCAGGCAATGAGCAGTTCTTC.